Sequencing of this T cell receptor (beta chain) was carried out in a study of T-cell reconstitution after alpha-beta-depleted transplantation in children. Overall study findings and caveats: Some patients' high day-60 TCRbeta diversity was traced to surviving recipient T cells and thymic progenitors. Reported findings indicate that, about two months after transplant, alpha-beta T cells came from several hundred expanded clones, which were derived from non-depleted graft cells. A year had passed since transplant, and T-cell counts and diversity by then came mostly from newly produced T cells.

Preparation of the TCRbeta library used unique molecular identifiers. TCRdb fed the PCR reads into MiXCR, producing one record per CDR3 protein. The table includes approximately 500,000 distinct CDR3 sequences, under 12% detected once. This clonotype was seen many times. The antigen is not known. The specimen comprised PBMCs, sampled before TCRalphabeta/CD19-depleted stem cell transplant. The sequence came from a child aged 2 to 15 with inherited bone marrow failure, due to receive a stem cell transplant.

The CDR3 reads CASSFGLAGASKFF. As DNA, the CDR3 is TGTGCCAGCAGCTTCGGGCTAGCGGGAGCCTCAAAGTTCTTC. The chain employs TRBV7-9 and TRBJ2-1, with 10 positions matching TRBD2. This CDR3 comprises 14 residues. J gave up 14 bases and V 3 bases, and 10 bases lay outside the gene matches. Germline V gives CDR1 SEHNR, CDR2 FQNEAQ (reference sequence). Complete variable domain (other parts from reference TRBV7-9 and TRBJ2-1): DTGVSQNPRHKITKRGQNVTFRCDPISEHNRLYWYRQTLGQGPEFLTYFQNEAQLEKSRLLSDRFSAERPKGSFSTLEIQRTEQGDSAMYLCASSFGLAGASKFFGPGTRLTVL.